This section outlines one TCR beta chain sequence together with its context. Its specificity is not known. V shed 4 bases, J shed 0 bases, and the junction held 5 bases outside the gene matches. Germline lookup yields CDR1 SGHRS and CDR2 YFSETQ. This CDR3 is built from 15 residues. The sample belongs to a study of shared clonotypes between healthy human individuals. The study, taken as a whole, reports: Naive subsets generally had larger estimated richness than memory subsets. Generation probabilities were higher for clonotypes shared across all four sorted-subset donors than for unshared ones. It was the few donors that limited the genetic and exposure-history diversity represented.

Clones were sequenced by immunoSEQ multiplex PCR, and TCRdb holds only the in-frame ones, with some missing. The sample includes approximately 2,000,000 clones, roughly 92% of them seen just once. The sequenced material came from naive CD4+ T cells from PBMCs. Specified subset: CD45RA+ positively selected. The source of this sequence is a man between 18 and 29 years old in good health. Some clones in this sample may be carry-over from other donors' samples. This chain links TRBV5-1 with TRBJ2-3; 7 nucleotides line up with TRBD1. CDR3 protein: CASSGYRGSTDTQYF. The CDR3 DNA sequence: TGCGCCAGCAGCGGCTACAGGGGCAGCACAGATACGCAGTATTTT.